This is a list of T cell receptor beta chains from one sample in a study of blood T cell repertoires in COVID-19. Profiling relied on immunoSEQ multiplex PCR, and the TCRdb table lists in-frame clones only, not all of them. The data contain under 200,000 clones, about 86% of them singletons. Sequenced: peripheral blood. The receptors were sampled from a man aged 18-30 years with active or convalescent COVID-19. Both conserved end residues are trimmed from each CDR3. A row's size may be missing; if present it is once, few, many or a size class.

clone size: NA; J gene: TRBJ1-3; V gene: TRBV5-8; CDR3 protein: ASSRGRVSSGNTIY
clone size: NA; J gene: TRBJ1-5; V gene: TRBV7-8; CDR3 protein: ASSLAVIGAQPQH
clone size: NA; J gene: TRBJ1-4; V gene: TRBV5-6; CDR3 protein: ASSLFRGREKLF
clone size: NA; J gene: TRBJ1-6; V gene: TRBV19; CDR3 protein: ASSIDRGLNSPLH
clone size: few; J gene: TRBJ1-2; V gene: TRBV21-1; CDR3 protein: ASSDRGNYGYT
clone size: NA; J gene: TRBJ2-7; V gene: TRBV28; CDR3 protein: ASSFARGEQY
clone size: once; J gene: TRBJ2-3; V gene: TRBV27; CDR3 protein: ASSLTSGSIDTQY
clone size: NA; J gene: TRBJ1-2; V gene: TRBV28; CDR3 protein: ASIPGDIHYGYT
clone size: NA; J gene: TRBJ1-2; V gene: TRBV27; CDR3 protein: ASSFARTGVTRANYGYT
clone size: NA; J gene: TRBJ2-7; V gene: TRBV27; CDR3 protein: ASRYSGNPYEQY
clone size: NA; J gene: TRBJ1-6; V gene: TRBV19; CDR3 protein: ASSINALTNSPLH
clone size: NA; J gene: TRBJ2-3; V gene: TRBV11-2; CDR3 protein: ASSLGLQHHTDTQY
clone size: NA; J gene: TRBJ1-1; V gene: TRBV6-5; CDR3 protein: ASSSPGGAAEAF
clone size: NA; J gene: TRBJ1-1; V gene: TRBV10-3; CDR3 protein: AISESGRDTEAF
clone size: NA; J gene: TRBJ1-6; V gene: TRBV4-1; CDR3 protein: ASSQAGLMNSPLH
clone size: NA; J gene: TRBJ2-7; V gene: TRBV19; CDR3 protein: ASSPRTRTYEQY
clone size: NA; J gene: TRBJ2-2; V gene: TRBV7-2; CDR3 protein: ASSWDRGRTGELF
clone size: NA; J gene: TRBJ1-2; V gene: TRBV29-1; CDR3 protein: SVEDTDNYGYT
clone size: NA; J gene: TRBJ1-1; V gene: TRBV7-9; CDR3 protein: ASSLGGNEAF
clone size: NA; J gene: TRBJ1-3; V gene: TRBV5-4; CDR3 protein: ASSLAVSGNTIY
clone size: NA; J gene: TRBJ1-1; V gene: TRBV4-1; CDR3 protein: ASSPAGTEAF
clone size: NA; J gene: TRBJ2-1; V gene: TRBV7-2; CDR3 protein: ASSPAGVLSAEQF
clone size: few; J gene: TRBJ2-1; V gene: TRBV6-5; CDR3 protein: ASSYWGTGGNEQF
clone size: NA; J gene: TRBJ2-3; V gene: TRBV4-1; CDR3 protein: ASSQRTGRTDTQY
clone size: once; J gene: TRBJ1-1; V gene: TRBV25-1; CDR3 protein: ASSAEPGADTEAF
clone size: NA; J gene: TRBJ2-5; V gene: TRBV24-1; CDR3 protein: ATQNRVAETQY
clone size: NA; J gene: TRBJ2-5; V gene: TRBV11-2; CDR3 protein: ASSLGRSQGTEETQY
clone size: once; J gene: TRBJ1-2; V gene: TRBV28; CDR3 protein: ASSPPPGQGFYGYT
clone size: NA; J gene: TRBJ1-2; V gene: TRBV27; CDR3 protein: ASRPGGTYGYT
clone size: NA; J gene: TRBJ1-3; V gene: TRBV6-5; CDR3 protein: ASSLGGSGNTIY
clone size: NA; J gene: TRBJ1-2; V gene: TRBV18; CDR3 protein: ASSPSGANYGYT
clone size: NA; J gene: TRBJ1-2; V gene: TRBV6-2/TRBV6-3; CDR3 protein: ASSPPPRDSYSDGYT
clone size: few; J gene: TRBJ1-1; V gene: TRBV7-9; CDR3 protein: ASSLSGGTEAF
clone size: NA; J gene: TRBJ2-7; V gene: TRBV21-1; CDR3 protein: ASSIRVPVIEQY
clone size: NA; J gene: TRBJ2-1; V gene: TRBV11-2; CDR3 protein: ASSLGAGGPHNEQF
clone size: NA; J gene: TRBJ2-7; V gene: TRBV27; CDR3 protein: APRTAGPIEQY
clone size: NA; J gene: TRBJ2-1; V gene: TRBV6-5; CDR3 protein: ASRKAGGSYNEQF
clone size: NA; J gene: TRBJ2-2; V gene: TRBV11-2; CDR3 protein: ASSPRLDTGELF
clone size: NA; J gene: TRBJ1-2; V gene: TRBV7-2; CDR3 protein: ASSLEDSPYYGYT
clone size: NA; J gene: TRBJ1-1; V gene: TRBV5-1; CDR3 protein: ASSSPSQGAEAF